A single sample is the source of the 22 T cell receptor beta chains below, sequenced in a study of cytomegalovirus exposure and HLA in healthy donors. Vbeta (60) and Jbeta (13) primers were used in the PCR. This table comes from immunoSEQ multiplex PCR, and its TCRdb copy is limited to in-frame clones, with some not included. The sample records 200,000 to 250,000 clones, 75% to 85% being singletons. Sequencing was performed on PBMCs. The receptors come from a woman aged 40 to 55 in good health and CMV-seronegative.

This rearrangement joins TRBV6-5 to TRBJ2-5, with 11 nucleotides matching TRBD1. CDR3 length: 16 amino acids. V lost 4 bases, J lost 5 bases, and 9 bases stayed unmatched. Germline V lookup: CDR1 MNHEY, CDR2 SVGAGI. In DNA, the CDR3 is TGTGCCAGCAGTTCCTACTGGACAGGGGGCTTGGAGACCCAGTACTTC. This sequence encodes CASSSYWTGGLETQYF.

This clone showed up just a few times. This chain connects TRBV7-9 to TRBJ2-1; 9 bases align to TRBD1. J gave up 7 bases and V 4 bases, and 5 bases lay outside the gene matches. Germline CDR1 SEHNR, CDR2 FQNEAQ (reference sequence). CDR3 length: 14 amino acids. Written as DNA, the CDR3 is TGTGCCAGCAGCTCGGGACAGGGAAGGAATGAGCAGTTCTTC. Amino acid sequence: CASSSGQGRNEQFF.

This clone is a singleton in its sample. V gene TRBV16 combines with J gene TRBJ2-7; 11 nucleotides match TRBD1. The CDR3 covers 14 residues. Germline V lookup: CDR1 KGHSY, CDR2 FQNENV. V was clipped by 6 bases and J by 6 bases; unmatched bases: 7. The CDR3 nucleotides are TGTGCCAGCAGTCCCGGGACAGGGGGAACCGAGCAGTACTTC. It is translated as CASSPGTGGTEQYF.

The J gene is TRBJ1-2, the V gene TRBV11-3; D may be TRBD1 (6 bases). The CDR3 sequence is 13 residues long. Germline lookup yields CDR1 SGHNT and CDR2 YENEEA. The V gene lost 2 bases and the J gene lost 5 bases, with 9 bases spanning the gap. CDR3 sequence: CASSLLDRYGYTF. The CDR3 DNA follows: TGTGCCAGCAGCTTACTCGACAGGTATGGCTACACCTTC.

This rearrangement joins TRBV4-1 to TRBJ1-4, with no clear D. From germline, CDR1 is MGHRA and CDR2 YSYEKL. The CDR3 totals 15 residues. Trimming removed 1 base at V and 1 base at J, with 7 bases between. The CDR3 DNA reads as TGCGCCAGCAGCCAAGGATGGAGAACTAATGAAAAACTGTTTTTT. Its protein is CASSQGWRTNEKLFF.

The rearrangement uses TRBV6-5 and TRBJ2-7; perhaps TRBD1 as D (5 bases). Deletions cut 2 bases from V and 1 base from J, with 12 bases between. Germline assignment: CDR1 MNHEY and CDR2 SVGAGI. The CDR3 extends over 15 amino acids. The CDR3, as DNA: TGTGCCAGCAGTTACCTTGCAGGGCGGTCCTACGAGCAGTACTTC. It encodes CASSYLAGRSYEQYF.

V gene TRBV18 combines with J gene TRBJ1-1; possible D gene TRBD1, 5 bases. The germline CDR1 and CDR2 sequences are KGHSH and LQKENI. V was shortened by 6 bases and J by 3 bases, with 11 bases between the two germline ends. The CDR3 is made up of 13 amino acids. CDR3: CASSGPGDTEAFF. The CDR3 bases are TGTGCCAGCTCGGGCCCGGGGGACACTGAAGCTTTCTTT.

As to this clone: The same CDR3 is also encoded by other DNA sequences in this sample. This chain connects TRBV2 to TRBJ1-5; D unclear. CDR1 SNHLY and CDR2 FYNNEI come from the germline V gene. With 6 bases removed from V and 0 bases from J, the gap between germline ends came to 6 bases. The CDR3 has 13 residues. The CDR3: CASRRDSNQPQHF. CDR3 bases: TGTGCCAGCAGGCGGGATAGCAATCAGCCCCAGCATTTT.

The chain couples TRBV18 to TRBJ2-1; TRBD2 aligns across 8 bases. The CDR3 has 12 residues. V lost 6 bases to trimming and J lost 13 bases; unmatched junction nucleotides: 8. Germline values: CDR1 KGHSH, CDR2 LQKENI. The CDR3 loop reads CASSPRGLDQFF. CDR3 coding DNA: TGTGCCAGCTCTCCAAGGGGACTAGATCAGTTCTTC. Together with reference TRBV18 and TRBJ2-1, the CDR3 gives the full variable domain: NAGVMQNPRHLVRRRGQEARLRCSPMKGHSHVYWYRQLPEEGLKFMVYLQKENIIDESGMPKERFSAEFPKEGPSILRIQQVVRGDSAAYFCASSPRGLDQFFGPGTRLTVL.

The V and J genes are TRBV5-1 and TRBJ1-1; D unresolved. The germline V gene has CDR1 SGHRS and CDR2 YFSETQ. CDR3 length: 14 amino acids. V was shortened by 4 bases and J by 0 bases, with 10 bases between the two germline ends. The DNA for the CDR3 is TGCGCCAGCAGCCCTGGACTGATGAACACTGAAGCTTTCTTT. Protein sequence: CASSPGLMNTEAFF.

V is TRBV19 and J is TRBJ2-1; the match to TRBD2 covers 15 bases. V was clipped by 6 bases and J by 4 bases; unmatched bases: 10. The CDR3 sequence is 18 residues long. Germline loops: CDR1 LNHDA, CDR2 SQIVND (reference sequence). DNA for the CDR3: TGTGCCAGTAGCCCGGGACTAGCGGGAGGTAAATCGTACAATGAGCAGTTCTTC. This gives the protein CASSPGLAGGKSYNEQFF.

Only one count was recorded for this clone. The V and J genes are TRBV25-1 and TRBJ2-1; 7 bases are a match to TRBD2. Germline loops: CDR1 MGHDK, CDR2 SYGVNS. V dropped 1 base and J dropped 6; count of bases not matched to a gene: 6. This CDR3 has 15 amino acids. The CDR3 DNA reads TGTGCCAGCAGTGAATCCGGCGCTAGCGGCAATGAGCAGTTCTTC. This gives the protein CASSESGASGNEQFF. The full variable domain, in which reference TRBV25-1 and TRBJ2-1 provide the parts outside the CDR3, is EADIYQTPRYLVIGTGKKITLECSQTMGHDKMYWYQQDPGMELHLIHYSYGVNSTEKGDLSSESTVSRIRTEHFPLTLESARPSHTSQYLCASSESGASGNEQFFGPGTRLTVL.

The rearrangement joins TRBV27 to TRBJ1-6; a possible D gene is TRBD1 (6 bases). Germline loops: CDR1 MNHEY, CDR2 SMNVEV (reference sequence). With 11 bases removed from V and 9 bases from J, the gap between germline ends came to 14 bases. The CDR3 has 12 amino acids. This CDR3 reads CASRTAGSPLHF. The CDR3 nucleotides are TGTGCCTCCAGGACAGCCGGTTCACCCCTCCACTTT.

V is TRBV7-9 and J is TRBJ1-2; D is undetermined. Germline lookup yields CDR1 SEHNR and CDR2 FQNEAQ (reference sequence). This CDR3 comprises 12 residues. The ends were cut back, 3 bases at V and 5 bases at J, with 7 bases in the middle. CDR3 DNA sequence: TGTGCCAGCAGCTTTGCCTATTATGGCTACACCTTC. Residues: CASSFAYYGYTF.

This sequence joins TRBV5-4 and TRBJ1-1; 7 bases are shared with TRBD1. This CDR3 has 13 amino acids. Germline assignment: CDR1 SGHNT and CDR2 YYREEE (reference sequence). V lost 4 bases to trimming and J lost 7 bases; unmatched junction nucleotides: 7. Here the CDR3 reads CASSATGNVEAFF. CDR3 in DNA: TGTGCCAGCAGCGCGACAGGGAATGTTGAAGCTTTCTTT.

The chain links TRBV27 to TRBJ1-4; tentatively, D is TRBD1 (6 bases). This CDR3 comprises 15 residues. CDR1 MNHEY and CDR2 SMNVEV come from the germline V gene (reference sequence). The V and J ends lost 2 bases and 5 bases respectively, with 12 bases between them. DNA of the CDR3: TGTGCCAGCAGTTTACTTGGGACAAAGAATGAAAAACTGTTTTTT. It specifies CASSLLGTKNEKLFF.

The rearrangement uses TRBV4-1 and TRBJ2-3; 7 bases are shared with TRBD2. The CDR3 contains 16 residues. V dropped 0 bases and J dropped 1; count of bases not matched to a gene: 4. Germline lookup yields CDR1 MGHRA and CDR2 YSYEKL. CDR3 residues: CASSQDGTSGTDTQYF. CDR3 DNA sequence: TGCGCCAGCAGCCAAGACGGCACTAGCGGCACAGATACGCAGTATTTT.

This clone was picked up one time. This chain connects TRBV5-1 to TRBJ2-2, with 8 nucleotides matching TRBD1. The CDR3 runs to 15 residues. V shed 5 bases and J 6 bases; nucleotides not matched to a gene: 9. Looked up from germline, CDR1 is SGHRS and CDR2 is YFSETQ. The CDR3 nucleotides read TGCGCCAGCAGATTACAGGGGGTCTCGGCCGGGGAGCTGTTTTTT. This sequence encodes CASRLQGVSAGELFF.

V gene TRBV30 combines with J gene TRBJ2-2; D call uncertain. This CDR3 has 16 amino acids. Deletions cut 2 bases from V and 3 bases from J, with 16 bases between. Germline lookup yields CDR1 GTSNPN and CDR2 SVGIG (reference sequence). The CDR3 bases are TGTGCCTGGAGTAGTTTTAGAAGCTCCTACACCGGGGAGCTGTTTTTT. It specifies CAWSSFRSSYTGELFF.

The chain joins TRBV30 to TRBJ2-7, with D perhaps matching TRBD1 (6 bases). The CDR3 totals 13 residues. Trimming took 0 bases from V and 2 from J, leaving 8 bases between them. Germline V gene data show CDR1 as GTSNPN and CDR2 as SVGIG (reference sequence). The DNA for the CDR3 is TGTGCCTGGAGTGTAGAGGGGGCCTACGAGCAGTACTTC. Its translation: CAWSVEGAYEQYF.

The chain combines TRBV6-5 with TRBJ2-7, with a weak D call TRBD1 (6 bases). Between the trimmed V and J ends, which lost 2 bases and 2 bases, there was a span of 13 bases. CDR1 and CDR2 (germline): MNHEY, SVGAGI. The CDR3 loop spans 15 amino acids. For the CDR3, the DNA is TGTGCCAGCAGTTACCAGAAATGGGGGCCCTACGAGCAGTACTTC. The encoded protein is CASSYQKWGPYEQYF.

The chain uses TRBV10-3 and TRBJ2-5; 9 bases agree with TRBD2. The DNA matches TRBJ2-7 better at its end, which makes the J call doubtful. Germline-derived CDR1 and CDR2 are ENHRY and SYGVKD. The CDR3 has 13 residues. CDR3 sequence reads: CAIGLAGSYEQYF. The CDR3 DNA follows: TGTGCCATCGGCCTAGCGGGGTCCTACGAGCAGTACTTC.